Described below is a single T cell receptor (beta chain) sequence and its context. This clone was detected only once. It has no known antigen specificity. Per-base qualities were not stored, and no clone one base away is much larger. This sample is drawn from a study of shared T cell receptors in the human thymus (dated by TCRdb to the early 2020s). Context from the whole study: The study investigated the way shared, self-reactive T-cell receptor alpha chains are produced in the human thymus.

The method behind the library was the immunoSEQ multiplex PCR assay. Here the immuneACCESS table is served through TCRdb, limited to in-frame sequences with V and J called. Missing clones are a known gap in these copies; in checked studies unresolved V genes cover under half, and the rest lacks a known reason. The sample table holds a few hundred thousand clones, of which approximately 95% were seen once. The top ten clones comprise roughly 0.02% of the sample. There are 14 amino acids in the CDR3, from cysteine to phenylalanine inclusive. The sequence is cut down to CDR3 DNA, 42 bases in frame from base 1. The junction carries 11 bases between V and J, which are trimmed by 4 bases and 2 bases respectively. The germline V gene specifies SNHLY as CDR1 and FYNNEI as CDR2.

This receptor was taken from a human donor. The specimen was thymocytes. Recombination linked TRBV2 to TRBJ1-2; the D gene is perhaps TRBD1, on 5 matching bases. The CDR3 region has the sequence CASSAGGKNYGYTF. The DNA sequence is given as TGTGCCAGCAGTGCGGGGGGGAAGAACTATGGCTACACCTTC.